This note documents a single T cell receptor (beta chain) sequence. Data came from immunoSEQ multiplex PCR; TCRdb stores just in-frame clones and leaves some out. The table lists around 64,000 clones, around 80% of them singletons. This specimen comes from a study of OX40 agonist ivuxolimab in advanced cancers. With V trimmed by 4 bases and J by 0 bases, 1 base remained unmatched. Germline V gene data show CDR1 as SGHNT and CDR2 as YENEEA. This CDR3 has 15 amino acids. The receptor was derived from an adult with an advanced solid tumor such as melanoma, head and neck, liver or kidney cancer. J is TRBJ2-1 and V is TRBV11-3, with TRBD2 identical over 9 bases. Here the sequenced sample was CD4+ or CD8+ T cells sorted from blood, taken in a trial of the OX40 agonist ivuxolimab. For the CDR3, the DNA is TGTGCCAGCAGCTCTAGCGGGACCTCCTACAATGAGCAGTTCTTC. It yields the protein CASSSSGTSYNEQFF. The entire variable domain, with the rest obtained from reference TRBV11-3 and TRBJ2-1, is as follows: EAGVVQSPRYKIIEKKQPVAFWCNPISGHNTLYWYLQNLGQGPELLIRYENEEAVDDSQLPKDRFSAERLKGVDSTLKIQPAELGDSAVYLCASSSSGTSYNEQFFGPGTRLTVL.